Given below is one T cell receptor beta chain in context. Germline values: CDR1 DFQATT, CDR2 SNEGSKA (reference sequence). The CDR3 is 10 amino acids. V shed 3 bases and J shed 5 bases, with 5 bases lying between them. Stated time point: pre-sensitization, week 0. The treatment here: therapeutic diphenylcyclopropenone sensitization with weekly scalp DPC. TCRdb reprocessed the RACE reads via MiXCR and lists one record per CDR3 protein. The repertoire holds around 200,000 distinct CDR3 sequences, with just under 30% as singletons. This sample was included in a study of human T cells and chemical hapten exposure.

This material consisted of whole blood, taken in connection with sensitization to the hapten diphenylcyclopropenone (DPC). The TCR comes from a young woman with alopecia areata. Some clones in this sample may be carry-over from other donors' samples. V is TRBV20-1 and J is TRBJ2-7; no clear D. CDR3 sequence reads: CSASAHEQYF. The DNA of the CDR3 is TGCAGTGCTAGTGCCCACGAGCAGTACTTC.